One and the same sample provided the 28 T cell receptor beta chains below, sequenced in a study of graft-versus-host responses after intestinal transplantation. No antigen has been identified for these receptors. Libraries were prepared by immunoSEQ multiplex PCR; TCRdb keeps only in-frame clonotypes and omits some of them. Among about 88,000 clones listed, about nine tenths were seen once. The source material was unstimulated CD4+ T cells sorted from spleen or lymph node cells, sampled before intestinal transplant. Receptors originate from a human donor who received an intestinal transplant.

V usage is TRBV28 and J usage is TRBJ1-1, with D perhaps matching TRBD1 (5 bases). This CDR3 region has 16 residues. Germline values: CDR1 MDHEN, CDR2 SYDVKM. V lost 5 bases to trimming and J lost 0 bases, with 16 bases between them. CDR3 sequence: CASSLTLDKMNTEAFF. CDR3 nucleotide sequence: TGTGCCAGCAGTCTGACACTGGACAAAATGAACACTGAAGCTTTCTTT.

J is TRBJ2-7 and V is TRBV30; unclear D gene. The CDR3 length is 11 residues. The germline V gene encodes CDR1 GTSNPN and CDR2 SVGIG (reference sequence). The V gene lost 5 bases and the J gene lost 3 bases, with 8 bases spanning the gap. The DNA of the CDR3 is TGTGCCTGGGGTGGGAACTACGAGCAGTACTTC. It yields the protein CAWGGNYEQYF.

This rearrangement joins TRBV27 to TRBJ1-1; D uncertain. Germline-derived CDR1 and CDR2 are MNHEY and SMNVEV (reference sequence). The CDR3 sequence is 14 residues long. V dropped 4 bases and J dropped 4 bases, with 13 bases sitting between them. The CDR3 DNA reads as TGTGCCAGCAGTTCGTTGGGTGCACGCACTGAAGCTTTCTTT. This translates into CASSSLGARTEAFF.

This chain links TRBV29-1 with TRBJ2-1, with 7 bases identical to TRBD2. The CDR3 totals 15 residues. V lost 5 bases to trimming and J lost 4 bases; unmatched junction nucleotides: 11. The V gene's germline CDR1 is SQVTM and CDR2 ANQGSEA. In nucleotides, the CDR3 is TGCAGCGTTATAGCAGTAGCGGGCCGATACAATGAGCAGTTCTTC. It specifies CSVIAVAGRYNEQFF.

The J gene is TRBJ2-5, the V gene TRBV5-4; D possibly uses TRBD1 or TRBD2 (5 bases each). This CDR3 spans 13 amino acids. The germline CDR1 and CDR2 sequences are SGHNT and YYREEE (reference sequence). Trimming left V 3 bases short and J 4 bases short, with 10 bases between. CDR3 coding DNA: TGTGCCAGCAGCTCGGGACCCTTAGAGACCCAGTACTTC. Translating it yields CASSSGPLETQYF.

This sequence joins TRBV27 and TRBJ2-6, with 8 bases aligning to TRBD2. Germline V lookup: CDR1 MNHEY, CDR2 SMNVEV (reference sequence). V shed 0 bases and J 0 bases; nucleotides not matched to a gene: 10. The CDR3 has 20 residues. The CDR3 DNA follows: TGTGCCAGCAGTTTATCTGGATGGGCGGGAGGCCTCTCTGGGGCCAACGTCCTGACTTTC. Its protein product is CASSLSGWAGGLSGANVLTF.

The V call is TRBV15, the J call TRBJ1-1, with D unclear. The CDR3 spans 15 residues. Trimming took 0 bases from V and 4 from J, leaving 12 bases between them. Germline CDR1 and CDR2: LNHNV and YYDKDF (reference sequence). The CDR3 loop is CATSRDRRKPTEAFF. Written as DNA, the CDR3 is TGTGCCACCAGCAGAGATCGCAGGAAACCCACTGAAGCTTTCTTT.

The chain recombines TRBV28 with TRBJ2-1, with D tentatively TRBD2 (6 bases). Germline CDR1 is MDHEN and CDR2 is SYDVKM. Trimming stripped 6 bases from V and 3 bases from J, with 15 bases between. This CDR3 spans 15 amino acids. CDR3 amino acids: CASSTRRAGYNEQFF. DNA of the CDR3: TGTGCCAGCAGCACAAGGAGGGCAGGCTACAATGAGCAGTTCTTC.

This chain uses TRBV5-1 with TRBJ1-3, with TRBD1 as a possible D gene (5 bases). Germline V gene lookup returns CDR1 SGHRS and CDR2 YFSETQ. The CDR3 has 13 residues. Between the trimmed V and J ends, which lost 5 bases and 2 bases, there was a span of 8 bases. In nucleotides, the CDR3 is TGCGCCAGCAGTTCACAGGCTGGAAACACCATATATTTT. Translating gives CASSSQAGNTIYF.

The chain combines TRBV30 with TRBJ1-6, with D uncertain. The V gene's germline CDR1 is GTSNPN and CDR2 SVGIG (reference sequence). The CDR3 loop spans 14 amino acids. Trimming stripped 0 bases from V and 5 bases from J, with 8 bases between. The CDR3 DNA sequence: TGTGCCTGGAGTGTACGGGTGCATAATTCACCCCTCCACTTT. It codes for CAWSVRVHNSPLHF. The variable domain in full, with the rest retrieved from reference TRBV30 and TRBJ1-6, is SQTIHQWPATLVQPVGSPLSLECTVEGTSNPNLYWYRQAAGRGLQLLFYSVGIGQISSEVPQNLSASRPQDRQFILSSKKLLLSDSGFYLCAWSVRVHNSPLHFGNGTRLTVT.

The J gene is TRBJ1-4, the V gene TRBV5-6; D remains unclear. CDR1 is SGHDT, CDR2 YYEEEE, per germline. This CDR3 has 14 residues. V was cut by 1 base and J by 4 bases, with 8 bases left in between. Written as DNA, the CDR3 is TGTGCCAGCAGCTTGTCAGGAAGTAATGAAAAACTGTTTTTT. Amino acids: CASSLSGSNEKLFF.

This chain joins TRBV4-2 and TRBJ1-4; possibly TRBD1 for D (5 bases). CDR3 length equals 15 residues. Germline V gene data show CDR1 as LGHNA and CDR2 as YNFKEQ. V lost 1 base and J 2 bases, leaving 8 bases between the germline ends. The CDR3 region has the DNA TGTGCCAGCAGCCAAGGAGACAGTACTAATGAAAAACTGTTTTTT. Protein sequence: CASSQGDSTNEKLFF.

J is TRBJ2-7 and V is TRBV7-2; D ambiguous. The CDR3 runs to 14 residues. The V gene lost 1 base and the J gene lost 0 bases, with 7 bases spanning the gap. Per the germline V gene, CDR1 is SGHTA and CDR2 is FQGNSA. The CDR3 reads CASSLVASSYEQYF. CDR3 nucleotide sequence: TGTGCCAGCAGCTTAGTCGCCAGCTCCTACGAGCAGTACTTC.

Here the CDR3 reads CASSLVMSVGVRTEAFF. CDR3 coding DNA: TGTGCCAGCAGCCTAGTAATGTCCGTGGGGGTCCGCACTGAAGCTTTCTTT. The gene calls are TRBV5-5 and TRBJ1-1, with a tentative D call TRBD1 (5 bases). Germline V gene lookup returns CDR1 SGHKS and CDR2 YYEKEE (reference sequence). Trimming stripped 4 bases from V and 4 bases from J, with 23 bases between. The CDR3 sequence is 17 residues long.

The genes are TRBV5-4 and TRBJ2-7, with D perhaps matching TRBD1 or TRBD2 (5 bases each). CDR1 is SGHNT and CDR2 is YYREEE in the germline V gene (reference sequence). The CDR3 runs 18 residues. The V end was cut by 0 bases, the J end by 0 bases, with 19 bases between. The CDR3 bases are TGTGCCAGCAGCTTGGCGCGGCCTGGGGGTCTCACCTCCTACGAGCAGTACTTC. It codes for CASSLARPGGLTSYEQYF.

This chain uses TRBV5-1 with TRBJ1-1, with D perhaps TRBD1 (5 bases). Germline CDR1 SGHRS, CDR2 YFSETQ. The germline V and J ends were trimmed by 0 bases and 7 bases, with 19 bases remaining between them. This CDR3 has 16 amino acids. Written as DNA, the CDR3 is TGCGCCAGCAGCTTGGCGGTCAGGGTGGGCTCCGGTGAAGCTTTCTTT. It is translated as CASSLAVRVGSGEAFF.

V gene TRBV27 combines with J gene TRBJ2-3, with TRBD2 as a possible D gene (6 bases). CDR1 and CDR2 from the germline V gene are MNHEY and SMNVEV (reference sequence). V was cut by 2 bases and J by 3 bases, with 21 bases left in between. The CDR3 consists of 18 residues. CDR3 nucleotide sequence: TGTGCCAGCAGTTTAGACCGTTTCGGGGGAGATAGGACAGATACGCAGTATTTT. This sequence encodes CASSLDRFGGDRTDTQYF.

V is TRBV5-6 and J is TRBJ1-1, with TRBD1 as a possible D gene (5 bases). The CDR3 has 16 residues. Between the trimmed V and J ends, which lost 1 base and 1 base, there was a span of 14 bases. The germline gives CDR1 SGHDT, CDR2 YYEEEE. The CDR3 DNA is TGTGCCAGCAGCTTGTCCGTGGGGACGGGGAACACTGAAGCTTTCTTT. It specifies CASSLSVGTGNTEAFF.

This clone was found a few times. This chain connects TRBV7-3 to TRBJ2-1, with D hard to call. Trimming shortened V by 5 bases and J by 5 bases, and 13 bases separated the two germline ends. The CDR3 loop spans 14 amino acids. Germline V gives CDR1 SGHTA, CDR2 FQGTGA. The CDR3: CASSPLVRDNEQFF. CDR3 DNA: TGTGCCAGCAGCCCACTCGTTAGGGACAATGAGCAGTTCTTC.

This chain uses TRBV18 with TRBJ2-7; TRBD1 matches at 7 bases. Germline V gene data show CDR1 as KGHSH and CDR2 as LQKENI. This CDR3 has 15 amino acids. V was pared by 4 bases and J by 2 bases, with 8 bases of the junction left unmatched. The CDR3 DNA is TGTGCCAGCTCACGTCCCCCGCAGGGGGCCTACGAGCAGTACTTC. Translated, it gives CASSRPPQGAYEQYF.

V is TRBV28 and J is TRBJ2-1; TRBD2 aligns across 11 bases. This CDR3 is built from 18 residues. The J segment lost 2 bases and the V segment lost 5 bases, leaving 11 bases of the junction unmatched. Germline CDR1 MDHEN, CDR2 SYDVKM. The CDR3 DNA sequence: TGTGCCAGCAGTACTAGCGGGAGAGGGAAAGGGACCTACAATGAGCAGTTCTTC. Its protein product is CASSTSGRGKGTYNEQFF.

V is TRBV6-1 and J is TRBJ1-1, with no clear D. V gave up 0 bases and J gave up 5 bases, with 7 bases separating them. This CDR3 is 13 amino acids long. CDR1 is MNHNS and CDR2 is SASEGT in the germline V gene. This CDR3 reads CASSEAINTEAFF. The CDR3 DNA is TGTGCCAGCAGTGAAGCGATCAATACTGAAGCTTTCTTT.

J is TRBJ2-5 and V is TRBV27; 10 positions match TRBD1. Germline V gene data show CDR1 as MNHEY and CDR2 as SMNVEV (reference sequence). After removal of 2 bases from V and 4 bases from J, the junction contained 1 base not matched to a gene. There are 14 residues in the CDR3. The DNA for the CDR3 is TGTGCCAGCAGTTTAGGACAGGGGGGAGAGACCCAGTACTTC. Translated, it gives CASSLGQGGETQYF.

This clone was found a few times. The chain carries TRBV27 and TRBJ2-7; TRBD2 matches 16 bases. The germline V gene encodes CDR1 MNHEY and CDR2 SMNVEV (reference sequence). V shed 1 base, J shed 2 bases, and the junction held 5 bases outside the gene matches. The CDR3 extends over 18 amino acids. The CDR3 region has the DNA TGTGCCAGCAGTTTATTACCCGGGACTAGCGGGAGGGCCTACGAGCAGTACTTC. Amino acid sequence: CASSLLPGTSGRAYEQYF.

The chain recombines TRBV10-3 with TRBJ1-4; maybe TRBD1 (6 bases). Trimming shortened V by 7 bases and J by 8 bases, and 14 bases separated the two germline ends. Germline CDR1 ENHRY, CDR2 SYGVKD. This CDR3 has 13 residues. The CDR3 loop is CAIKEFGGEKLFF. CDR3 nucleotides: TGTGCCATCAAGGAGTTCGGGGGCGAAAAACTGTTTTTT.

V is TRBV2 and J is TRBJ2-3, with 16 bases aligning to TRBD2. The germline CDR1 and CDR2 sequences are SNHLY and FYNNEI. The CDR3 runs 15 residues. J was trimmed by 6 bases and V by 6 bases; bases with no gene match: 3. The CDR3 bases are TGTGCCAGCAGAATGGGACTAGCGGGAGGGGATACGCAGTATTTT. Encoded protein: CASRMGLAGGDTQYF.

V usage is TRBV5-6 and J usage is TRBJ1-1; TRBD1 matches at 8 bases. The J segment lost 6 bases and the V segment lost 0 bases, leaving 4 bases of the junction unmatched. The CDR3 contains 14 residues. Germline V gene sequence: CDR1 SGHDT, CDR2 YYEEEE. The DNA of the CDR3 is TGTGCCAGCAGCTTGGGATCAGGGGGCGCTGAAGCTTTCTTT. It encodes CASSLGSGGAEAFF.

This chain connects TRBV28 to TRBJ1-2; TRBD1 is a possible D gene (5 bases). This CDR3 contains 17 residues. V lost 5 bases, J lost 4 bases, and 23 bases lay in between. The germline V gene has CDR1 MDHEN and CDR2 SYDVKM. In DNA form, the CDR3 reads TGTGCCAGCAGTCCCCTGGCCCCTGTAGACAGAACCTATGGCTACACCTTC. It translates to CASSPLAPVDRTYGYTF.